The TCR beta chain described here comes from a study of blood T cell repertoires in COVID-19. Overall study: Sites across the United States, Italy and Spain contributed samples from acute and convalescent COVID-19. T cells, B-cell-depleted T cells, or PBMCs supplied cDNA or gDNA.

This clone has a handful of counts. Original analysis: Amplification of reference gene primers was used by the study to estimate nucleated cell counts. Using immunoSEQ multiplex PCR, the repertoire was profiled, and TCRdb retains in-frame clones only, with some absent. The DNA gave D and trimming, while V, J and clone size come from that table. The sample includes 100,000 to 150,000 clones, about 72% of them seen just once. The CDR3 is 16 residues long. CDR1 is SGHTS, CDR2 YDEGEE, per germline. The ends lost 3 bases at V and 3 bases at J; junction bases unmatched: 8. The TCR sequence derives from a woman aged 70-85 years with acute or convalescent COVID-19. The source material was peripheral blood. The chain carries TRBV5-8 and TRBJ1-4; 7 nucleotides align to TRBD1. CDR3 coding DNA: TGTGCCAGCAGCTCGGGACAGACTATTGCTAATGAAAAACTGTTTTTT. Amino acids: CASSSGQTIANEKLFF.